One sample yielded the 7 T cell receptor beta chains listed below, sequenced in a study of blood T cell repertoires in COVID-19. The repertoire was sequenced with immunoSEQ multiplex PCR; TCRdb's copy has only in-frame clones and lacks some. The sample has a few hundred thousand clones; roughly four fifths are singletons. Specimen: PBMCs or T cells enriched from blood (not recorded which). The receptors derive from a man aged 35 to 55 who had recovered from COVID-19.

The chain recombines TRBV6-4 with TRBJ2-3, with D perhaps TRBD1 (7 bases). Germline CDR1 and CDR2: MRHNA and SNTAGT. The V end lost 2 bases, the J end lost 0 bases, and 12 bases lay between the germline ends. This CDR3 spans 16 amino acids. As DNA, the CDR3 is TGTGCCAGCAGTGACCGCGCAGGGGGGAGCACAGATACGCAGTATTTT. Translated, it gives CASSDRAGGSTDTQYF.

The rearrangement uses TRBV5-1 and TRBJ1-3; D gene unclear. V was trimmed by 5 bases and J by 2 bases, leaving 11 bases between them. The CDR3 has 14 amino acids. CDR1 and CDR2 from the germline V gene are SGHRS and YFSETQ. The CDR3 DNA reads TGCGCCAGCAGGGTCGAGGAGGCTGGAAACACCATATATTTT. The encoded protein is CASRVEEAGNTIYF.

This clone was seen a single time. The chain joins TRBV7-8 to TRBJ2-7; 7 bases map to TRBD1. With V trimmed by 7 bases and J by 0 bases, 6 bases remained unmatched. Germline CDR1 is SGHVS and CDR2 is FQNEAQ. This CDR3 comprises 14 residues. The CDR3, as DNA: TGTGCCAGCACGAGGGGGCCTAGCTCCTACGAGCAGTACTTC. This translates into CASTRGPSSYEQYF.

The V and J genes are TRBV7-6 and TRBJ2-2; 10 bases fit TRBD1. J was trimmed by 4 bases and V by 2 bases; bases with no gene match: 10. This CDR3 is built from 18 residues. The germline CDR1 and CDR2 sequences are SGHVS and FNYEAQ. As DNA, the CDR3 is TGTGCCAGCAGCTTAAGGGGGGCGACAGGGGGCGGCACCGGGGAGCTGTTTTTT. This encodes CASSLRGATGGGTGELFF.

V usage is TRBV19 and J usage is TRBJ2-6, with D uncertain. Trimming removed 9 bases at V and 1 base at J, with 13 bases between. The CDR3 is made up of 15 amino acids. Germline V gene lookup returns CDR1 LNHDA and CDR2 SQIVND (reference sequence). The CDR3 DNA reads TGTGCCAGCCTAACAGTTACTTCTGGGGCCAACGTCCTGACTTTC. Translation: CASLTVTSGANVLTF.

This chain connects TRBV6-6 to TRBJ2-3; tentative D call: TRBD2 (5 bases). The V end lost 6 bases, the J end lost 1 base, and 8 bases lay between the germline ends. Germline lookup yields CDR1 MNHNY and CDR2 SVGAGI (reference sequence). The CDR3 covers 13 residues. CDR3 region: CASSAGGTDTQYF. CDR3 coding DNA: TGTGCCAGCAGCGCCGGGGGCACAGATACGCAGTATTTT.

This clone appeared a single time. The chain uses TRBV29-1 and TRBJ2-1, with 12 bases lining up with TRBD2. Germline loops: CDR1 SQVTM, CDR2 ANQGSEA. V shed 3 bases, J shed 8 bases, and the junction held 5 bases outside the gene matches. The length of the CDR3 is 14 residues. The CDR3 is CSVDGLAGGDEQFF. CDR3 nucleotide sequence: TGCAGCGTTGATGGGCTAGCGGGAGGGGATGAGCAGTTCTTC.